Presented here are 24 T cell receptor beta chains from one specimen sequenced in a study of technical replicates of blood from several donors. The data were produced by immunoSEQ multiplex PCR, yet TCRdb's version contains in-frame clones alone and is incomplete. This table has 70,000 to 95,000 clones, 95% appearing once. The sample comprised T cells isolated from PBMCs. These receptors came from a human donor in good health.

V gene TRBV4-2 combines with J gene TRBJ2-1, with D possibly matching TRBD2 (6 bases). Per the germline V gene, CDR1 is LGHNA and CDR2 is YNFKEQ. This CDR3 contains 18 residues. V was trimmed by 4 bases and J by 0 bases, leaving 19 bases between them. This chain's CDR3 is CASSRTPGGESSYNEQFF. The DNA of the CDR3 is TGTGCCAGCAGCCGGACCCCCGGAGGGGAGAGCTCCTACAATGAGCAGTTCTTC.

This clone occurred once. This chain joins TRBV5-1 and TRBJ1-2, with 9 bases lining up with TRBD1. CDR3 length equals 15 residues. Germline-derived CDR1 and CDR2 are SGHRS and YFSETQ. With V trimmed by 4 bases and J by 4 bases, 8 bases remained unmatched. The DNA of the CDR3 is TGCGCCAGCAGCCCCCAGGGACAGGGAGGCTATGGCTACACCTTC. Its translation: CASSPQGQGGYGYTF.

V and J are TRBV7-9 and TRBJ1-1; D ambiguous. Germline V CDR1 and CDR2: SEHNR, FQNEAQ (reference sequence). This CDR3 has 14 residues. Trimming pared 3 bases from V and 1 base from J, leaving 9 bases between. This CDR3 is CASSFDTPNTEAFF. DNA for the CDR3: TGTGCCAGCAGCTTCGACACCCCGAACACTGAAGCTTTCTTT.

The table lists this clone with a count of one. The CDR3 DNA is TGTGCCAGTAGCTGGGTAGCGGGGGGGAATGAGCAGTTCTTC. This encodes CASSWVAGGNEQFF. V and J are TRBV19 and TRBJ2-1; 11 bases line up with TRBD2. The CDR3 has 14 amino acids. With 6 bases clipped from V and 7 bases from J, the junction kept 5 bases outside the gene matches. The germline V gene has CDR1 LNHDA and CDR2 SQIVND (reference sequence).

J is TRBJ2-3 and V is TRBV5-1; TRBD1 agrees at 8 bases. The ends lost 0 bases at V and 2 bases at J; junction bases unmatched: 5. The germline V gene has CDR1 SGHRS and CDR2 YFSETQ. CDR3 length equals 16 residues. The CDR3 region has the DNA TGCGCCAGCAGCTTGGGGACAGGGTTGATCACAGATACGCAGTATTTT. Its protein product is CASSLGTGLITDTQYF.

The V call is TRBV30, the J call TRBJ2-7; TRBD1 aligns across 7 bases. V lost 4 bases to trimming and J lost 2 bases; unmatched junction nucleotides: 8. CDR1 is GTSNPN, CDR2 SVGIG, per germline (reference sequence). The CDR3 is 14 amino acids. CDR3 region: CAWTPPGTAYEQYF. CDR3 DNA: TGTGCCTGGACCCCTCCCGGGACAGCCTACGAGCAGTACTTC. Based on the CDR3 plus reference TRBV30 and TRBJ2-7, the full variable domain is SQTIHQWPATLVQPVGSPLSLECTVEGTSNPNLYWYRQAAGRGLQLLFYSVGIGQISSEVPQNLSASRPQDRQFILSSKKLLLSDSGFYLCAWTPPGTAYEQYFGPGTRLTVT.

This clone was seen only once. The chain is built from TRBV6-5 and TRBJ2-7; 12 bases are a match to TRBD1. The germline gives CDR1 MNHEY, CDR2 SVGAGI. Trimming took 8 bases from V and 6 from J; bases not matched to a gene: 5. The CDR3 contains 13 residues. The DNA of the CDR3 is TGTGCCAGCCGCCGGGACAGGGGGCTCGAGCAGTACTTC. Translation: CASRRDRGLEQYF.

The chain carries TRBV2 and TRBJ1-5; 7 bases agree with TRBD1. CDR1 SNHLY and CDR2 FYNNEI come from the germline V gene. The CDR3 spans 15 residues. J gave up 3 bases and V 4 bases, and 6 bases lay outside the gene matches. The DNA for the CDR3 is TGTGCCAGCAGTGGGACAGGCCCCTACAATCAGCCCCAGCATTTT. Translated: CASSGTGPYNQPQHF.

V gene TRBV4-1 combines with J gene TRBJ2-7; perhaps TRBD2 as D (6 bases). CDR1 is MGHRA, CDR2 YSYEKL, per germline. This CDR3 has 13 amino acids. Trimming removed 1 base at V and 7 bases at J, with 11 bases between. The CDR3 spells CASSQVGGWEQYF. CDR3 bases: TGCGCCAGCAGCCAAGTGGGGGGATGGGAGCAGTACTTC.

CDR3 in DNA: TGCAGCGCCCCCGGGTTGGCGGGAACCTACAATGAGCAGTTCTTC. It is translated as CSAPGLAGTYNEQFF. The V call is TRBV29-1, the J call TRBJ2-1; tentative D call: TRBD2 (6 bases). Germline CDR1 and CDR2: SQVTM and ANQGSEA. This CDR3 is 15 amino acids long. Trimming pared 7 bases from V and 2 bases from J, leaving 18 bases between.

The CDR3 nucleotides read TGTGCCAGCAGCCAAGGGACAGGCGGCCGGGCCTACGAGCAGTACTTC. It is translated as CASSQGTGGRAYEQYF. This chain uses TRBV16 with TRBJ2-7; TRBD1 aligns across 8 bases. Germline V CDR1 and CDR2: KGHSY, FQNENV. This CDR3 contains 16 residues. J was trimmed by 2 bases and V by 2 bases; bases with no gene match: 8.

The V and J genes are TRBV27 and TRBJ1-2; D uncertain. The V gene's germline CDR1 is MNHEY and CDR2 SMNVEV (reference sequence). The CDR3 has 14 amino acids. V lost 6 bases to trimming and J lost 2 bases, with 13 bases between them. CDR3 DNA: TGTGCCAGCAGGCAGCGGGGTCCAAACTATGGCTACACCTTC. Translated: CASRQRGPNYGYTF.

The V gene is TRBV18, the J gene TRBJ2-7; 9 bases agree with TRBD2. The V and J ends lost 3 bases and 6 bases, in that order; junction bases with no gene match: 3. The CDR3 sequence is 13 residues long. Looked up from germline, CDR1 is KGHSH and CDR2 is LQKENI. As DNA, the CDR3 is TGTGCCAGCTCACCCATAGCGGGGGCCGAGCAGTACTTC. Protein: CASSPIAGAEQYF.

V usage is TRBV16 and J usage is TRBJ2-3, with TRBD1 as a possible D gene (6 bases). The CDR3 contains 18 residues. V lost 1 base, J lost 0 bases, and 17 bases lay in between. Germline CDR1 is KGHSY and CDR2 is FQNENV. The CDR3 DNA reads as TGTGCCAGCAGCCAATGGGGCCGACAGGACTCTAGCACAGATACGCAGTATTTT. Amino acid sequence: CASSQWGRQDSSTDTQYF.

The chain is built from TRBV5-4 and TRBJ1-5; D is unresolved. This CDR3 contains 13 residues. Trimming removed 2 bases from V and 1 base from J, with 4 bases in between. CDR1 and CDR2 from the germline V gene are SGHNT and YYREEE (reference sequence). The CDR3 sequence is CASSFESNQPQHF. The CDR3 coding sequence is TGTGCCAGCAGCTTTGAGAGCAATCAGCCCCAGCATTTT.

V gene TRBV2 combines with J gene TRBJ2-7, with D maybe TRBD1 (5 bases). This CDR3 contains 15 residues. V lost 1 base and J lost 0, with 10 bases in between. Germline V gene sequence: CDR1 SNHLY, CDR2 FYNNEI. The CDR3 DNA follows: TGTGCCAGCAGTGAAGGGACAATGGACTCCTACGAGCAGTACTTC. Protein: CASSEGTMDSYEQYF. The full variable domain, with the rest looked up from reference TRBV2 and TRBJ2-7, is EPEVTQTPSHQVTQMGQEVILRCVPISNHLYFYWYRQILGQKVEFLVSFYNNEISEKSEIFDDQFSVERPDGSNFTLKIRSTKLEDSAMYFCASSEGTMDSYEQYFGPGTRLTVT.

This clone was seen only once. The V gene is TRBV4-1, the J gene TRBJ2-7; D remains unclear. This CDR3 spans 13 amino acids. The ends were cut back, 3 bases at V and 0 bases at J, with 6 bases in the middle. Germline CDR1 MGHRA, CDR2 YSYEKL. The CDR3 here is CASSQTSSYEQYF. CDR3 DNA: TGCGCCAGCAGCCAGACAAGCTCCTACGAGCAGTACTTC.

The V call is TRBV28, the J call TRBJ2-7; perhaps TRBD1 as D (5 bases). Germline-derived CDR1 and CDR2 are MDHEN and SYDVKM. Trimming pared 10 bases from V and 2 bases from J, leaving 15 bases between. This CDR3 region has 13 residues. CDR3 region: CATSGSLAYEQYF. The CDR3 DNA follows: TGTGCCACCTCAGGGTCGCTAGCCTACGAGCAGTACTTC.

The genes are TRBV7-9 and TRBJ1-1; D is unresolved. The V end was cut by 6 bases, the J end by 6 bases, with 8 bases between. In germline, CDR1 is SEHNR, CDR2 FQNEAQ (reference sequence). The CDR3 consists of 11 residues. The CDR3 sequence: CASRASAEAFF. Here the CDR3 DNA reads TGTGCCAGCAGGGCCTCCGCTGAAGCTTTCTTT.

The chain is built from TRBV10-1 and TRBJ2-1; D is unresolved. V dropped 3 bases and J dropped 2 bases, with 8 bases sitting between them. Germline lookup yields CDR1 WNHNN and CDR2 SYGVQD (reference sequence). This CDR3 region has 14 residues. The CDR3 DNA sequence: TGCGCCAGCAGTGACCGCCTACCCTACAATGAGCAGTTCTTC. This codes for CASSDRLPYNEQFF.

The V call is TRBV10-1, the J call TRBJ1-2, with 7 bases that match TRBD1. Looked up from germline, CDR1 is WNHNN and CDR2 is SYGVQD (reference sequence). The CDR3 totals 14 residues. Unmatched junction bases numbered 5, after V lost 7 bases and J lost 0 bases. CDR3 nucleotide sequence: TGCGCCAGCATGCCGGGACAGCCTAACTATGGCTACACCTTC. It codes for CASMPGQPNYGYTF.

Notes on this clone: Within the sample, other DNA sequences also encode this same CDR3. The V gene is TRBV27, the J gene TRBJ2-7; D is perhaps TRBD2 (5 bases). CDR3 length equals 13 residues. Germline CDR1 MNHEY, CDR2 SMNVEV (reference sequence). V was shortened by 3 bases and J by 2 bases, with 8 bases between the two germline ends. The CDR3 DNA is TGTGCCAGCAGTTTGGCGGGTCCCTACGAGCAGTACTTC. Protein product: CASSLAGPYEQYF.

The gene calls are TRBV14 and TRBJ2-1, with 9 positions matching TRBD2. Germline trimming cut 3 bases from V and 3 bases from J; bases unmatched to any gene: 6. The CDR3 loop spans 16 amino acids. Germline CDR1 SGHDN, CDR2 FVKESK. The CDR3 sequence is CASSHFSGRGYNEQFF. The CDR3 nucleotides read TGTGCCAGCAGCCATTTTAGCGGGAGAGGCTACAATGAGCAGTTCTTC.

In its sample, this clone was seen once. The chain links TRBV19 to TRBJ2-7; weak D call: TRBD1 (6 bases). CDR1 and CDR2 from the germline V gene are LNHDA and SQIVND (reference sequence). V gave up 8 bases and J gave up 6 bases, with 17 bases separating them. The CDR3 is made up of 13 amino acids. The CDR3 region is CASEVQGTGEQYF. In DNA form, the CDR3 reads TGTGCCAGTGAGGTACAGGGCACAGGCGAGCAGTACTTC.